The entry that follows covers one TCR beta chain sequence. The target antigen is unknown. These data come from a study of shared clonotypes between healthy human individuals. Unsorted PBMC samples were amplified in replicate PCRs containing roughly 300 ng DNA, about 30,000 T cell genomes. Data came from immunoSEQ multiplex PCR; TCRdb stores just in-frame clones and leaves some out. The table records some 530,000 clones, 81% of them present only once. Regarding the study as a whole: Exclusively blood specimens were collected; tissue repertoires likely differ.

This CDR3 comprises 11 residues. The V and J ends lost 5 bases and 9 bases respectively, with 8 bases between them. Germline CDR1 SNHLY, CDR2 FYNNEI. The sample comprised PBMCs. The chain carries TRBV2 and TRBJ2-1, with D unresolved. This receptor was obtained from a woman in her 40s in good health. Some clones in this sample may be carry-over from other donors' samples. The DNA of the CDR3 is TGTGCCAGCAGTTTAGCCCCTGAGCAGTTCTTC. It encodes CASSLAPEQFF.